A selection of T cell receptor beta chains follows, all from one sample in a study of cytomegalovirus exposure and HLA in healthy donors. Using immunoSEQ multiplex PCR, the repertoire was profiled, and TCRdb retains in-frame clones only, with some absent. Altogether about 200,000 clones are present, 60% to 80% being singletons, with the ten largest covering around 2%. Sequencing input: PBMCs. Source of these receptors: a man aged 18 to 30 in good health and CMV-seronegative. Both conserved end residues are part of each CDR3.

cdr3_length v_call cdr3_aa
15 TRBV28 CASSSHSGRGYEQYF
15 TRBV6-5 CASSYGTGSNQPQHF
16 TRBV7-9 CASSLGRRTTNEKLFF
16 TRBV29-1 CSVLTGSTLGGTEAFF
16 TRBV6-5 CASSYTGEPKSYEQYF
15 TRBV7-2 CASSLQGAMLGELFF
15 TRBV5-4 CASSAPRPGNTEAFF
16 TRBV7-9 CASSLVVTGGYQPQHF
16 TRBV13 CASSLDPSGAGETQYF
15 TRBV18 CASSPRPGVDNEQFF
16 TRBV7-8 CASSLVGSGTPYEQYF
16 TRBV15 CATSRDRLAGQETQYF
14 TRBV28 CASSFGTGNSEQYF
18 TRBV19 CASRTASTGVSGANVLTF
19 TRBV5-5 CASSPQSGLGLAAVYEQYF
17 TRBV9 CASSVEGGAGGGNEQFF
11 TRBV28 CASSSELKLFF
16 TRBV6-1 CASSEVWGRGDTEAFF
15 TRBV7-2 CASSLSTASNQPQHF
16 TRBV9 CASSVEWSDRNYGYTF
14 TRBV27 CASSLTLNTGELFF